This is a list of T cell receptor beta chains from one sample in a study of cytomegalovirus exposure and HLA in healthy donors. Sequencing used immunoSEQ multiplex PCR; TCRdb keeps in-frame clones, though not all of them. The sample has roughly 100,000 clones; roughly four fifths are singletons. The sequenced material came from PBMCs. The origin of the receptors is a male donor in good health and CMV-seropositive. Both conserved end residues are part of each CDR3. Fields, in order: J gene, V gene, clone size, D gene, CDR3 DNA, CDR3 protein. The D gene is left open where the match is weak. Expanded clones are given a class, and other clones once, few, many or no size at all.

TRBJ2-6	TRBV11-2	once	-	TGTGCCAGCAGCTTAAATTCCGGGTCTGGGGCCAACGTCCTGACTTTC	CASSLNSGSGANVLTF
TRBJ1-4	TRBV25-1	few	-	TGTGCCAGCAGTGAATGGGGGGGCAGGGGATGGGAAAAACTGTTTTTT	CASSEWGGRGWEKLFF
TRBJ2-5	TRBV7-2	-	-	TGTGCCAGCAGCTTAAAAGCCTCACCGTTACAAGAGACCCAGTACTTC	CASSLKASPLQETQYF
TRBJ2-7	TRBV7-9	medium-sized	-	TGTGCCAGCAGCTTTACCGGACAGAACCTCAACGAGCAGTACTTC	CASSFTGQNLNEQYF
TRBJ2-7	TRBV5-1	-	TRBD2	TGCGCCAGCAGTCGCGGGACTAGCGGGATTGGTCGCGAGCAGTACTTC	CASSRGTSGIGREQYF
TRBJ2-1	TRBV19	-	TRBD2	TGTGCCAGTAGCGTTAGCGGGAGGGCCTACAATGAGCAGTTCTTC	CASSVSGRAYNEQFF
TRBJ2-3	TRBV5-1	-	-	TGCGCCAGCAGCTTGGGACAGGAGACAGATACGCAGTATTTT	CASSLGQETDTQYF
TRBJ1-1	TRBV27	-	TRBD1	TGTGCCAGCAGGAGACAGGGCAGCGCCACTGAAGCTTTCTTT	CASRRQGSATEAFF
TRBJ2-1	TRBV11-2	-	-	TGTGCCAGCAGCCGCGGACTGGAGAATGAGCAGTTCTTC	CASSRGLENEQFF
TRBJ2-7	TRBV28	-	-	TGTGCCAGCAGTTCTGGGAGCTCCTACGAGCAGTACTTC	CASSSGSSYEQYF
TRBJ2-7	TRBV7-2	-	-	TGTGCCAGCAGCTTAGGGTCTATCTACGAGCAGTACTTC	CASSLGSIYEQYF
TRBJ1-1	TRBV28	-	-	TGTGCCAGCAGTTTAGGCAGGGCTACTGAAGCTTTCTTT	CASSLGRATEAFF
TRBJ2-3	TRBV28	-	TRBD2	TGTGCCAGCAGTTTAAGCGGGAGGGGGACAGATACGCAGTATTTT	CASSLSGRGTDTQYF
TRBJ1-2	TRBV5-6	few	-	TGTGCCAGCATCGCAGGAAATAGAGACTATGGCTACACCTTC	CASIAGNRDYGYTF
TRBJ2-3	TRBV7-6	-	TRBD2	TGTGCCAGCAGCTTCCGGCCCAGCGGGAGTCAGAATACGCAGTATTTT	CASSFRPSGSQNTQYF
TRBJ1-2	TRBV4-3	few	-	TGCGCCAGCAGCCAATCGACAGATAGCTATGGCTACACCTTC	CASSQSTDSYGYTF
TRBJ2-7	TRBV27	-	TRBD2	TGTGCCAGCAGTCAAATGGCTAGCGGGCTCTCCTACGAGCAGTACTTC	CASSQMASGLSYEQYF
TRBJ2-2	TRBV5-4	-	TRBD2	TGTGCCAGCAGCGACGATTCGGCGGGGGGATGGAACACCGGGGAGCTGTTTTTT	CASSDDSAGGWNTGELFF
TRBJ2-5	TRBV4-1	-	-	TGCGCCAGCAGCCAAGAAGGGGGGGGTGGCGAGACCCAGTACTTC	CASSQEGGGGETQYF
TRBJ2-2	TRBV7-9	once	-	TGTGCCAGCAGCGTCCACAGGGCCGCCGGGGAGCTGTTTTTT	CASSVHRAAGELFF
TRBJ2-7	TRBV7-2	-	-	TGTGCCTGCTCCCGGGCGGACAGCTCCTACGAGCAGTACTTC	CACSRADSSYEQYF
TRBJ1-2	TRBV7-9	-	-	TGTGCCAGCAACCCGGAGGGGAGCTATGGCTACACCTTC	CASNPEGSYGYTF
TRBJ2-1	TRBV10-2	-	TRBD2	TGCGCCAGCAGGGACTACCGGACTAGCGGGAGAAGAGATGAGCAGTTCTTC	CASRDYRTSGRRDEQFF
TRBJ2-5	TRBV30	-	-	TGTGCCTGGAGTGGGACACATCAAGAGACCCAGTACTTC	CAWSGTHQETQYF
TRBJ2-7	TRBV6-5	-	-	TGTGCCAGCAGCCGCCGGGGGAATAACTACGAGCAGTACTTC	CASSRRGNNYEQYF
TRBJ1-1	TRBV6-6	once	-	TGTGCCAGCAGCCAGGGTGGGAACACTGAAGCTTTCTTT	CASSQGGNTEAFF
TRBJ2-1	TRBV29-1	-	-	TGCAGCGTTGAACGGAGCTCCTACAATGAGCAGTTCTTC	CSVERSSYNEQFF